A selection of T cell receptor beta chains follows, all from one sample in a study of identical twins. TCRdb recomputed calls from the 5' RACE reads with MiXCR, one row per CDR3 protein. The sample includes 220,000 or so distinct CDR3 sequences, approximately 7% of them seen just once. The same data also went into a second study, on yellow fever vaccine responses in identical twins.

The sequenced sample was memory (CD45RO+) T cells sorted from blood. The origin of the receptors is a woman aged 18-30 years in good health. Each CDR3 is given with its conserved first and last residue. A D gene is named only where the DNA matches it firmly. Clone size appears in some rows only: once, few, many, or a class for an expanded clone.

v_call	d_call	j_call	cdr3_length	clone_size	cdr3_nt	cdr3_aa
TRBV10-3	-	TRBJ2-1	14	-	TGTGCCATCAGTGTGTCGAGCGGATACAATGAGCAGTTCTTC	CAISVSSGYNEQFF
TRBV7-6	-	TRBJ2-1	15	-	TGTGCCAGCAGCTTAGCTACCGGAAGATACAATGAGCAGTTCTTC	CASSLATGRYNEQFF
TRBV24-1	TRBD2	TRBJ2-1	17	-	TGTGCCACCAGTGATCCGCGTACTAGCGAATTCTACAATGAGCAGTTCTTC	CATSDPRTSEFYNEQFF
TRBV12-3/TRBV12-4	-	TRBJ2-5	12	many	TGTGCCAGCAGTAGCACTCGGGGGACCCAGTACTTC	CASSSTRGTQYF
TRBV7-2	-	TRBJ2-4	13	many	TGTGCCAGCAGCTGGTGGGTGGAGGACATTCAGTACTTC	CASSWWVEDIQYF
TRBV6-1	-	TRBJ2-5	13	many	TGTGCCAGCAGTGGCCCCAAGGTGGGGACCCAGTACTTC	CASSGPKVGTQYF
TRBV3-2	-	TRBJ2-5	15	-	TGTGCCTGCACCCAAGAAGCGGCCTACCAAGAGACCCAGTACTTC	CACTQEAAYQETQYF
TRBV5-1	-	TRBJ1-4	15	few	TGCGCCAGCAGCCCAGAGACAGGACTTAATGAAAAACTGTTTTTT	CASSPETGLNEKLFF
TRBV20-1	TRBD2	TRBJ2-5	16	-	TGCAGTGCTAGGGGGCTGGGCGGGGGGTTCCAAGAGACCCAGTACTTC	CSARGLGGGFQETQYF
TRBV4-1	TRBD1	TRBJ2-7	15	many	TGCGCCAGCAGCCAACAGACAGGGGGTATCTACGAGCAGTACTTC	CASSQQTGGIYEQYF
TRBV7-9	-	TRBJ2-5	15	few	TGTGCCAGCAGCTCATGGGACACTGCCCAAGAGACCCAGTACTTC	CASSSWDTAQETQYF
TRBV5-1	-	TRBJ2-2	16	many	TGCGCCAGCAGCGGGGGGCCTAGCGAAGGCACCGGGGAGCTGTTTTTT	CASSGGPSEGTGELFF
TRBV14	-	TRBJ2-5	14	-	TGTGCCAGCAGCTCAGCGCGGGTTCGGGAGACCCAGTACTTC	CASSSARVRETQYF
TRBV3-1	-	TRBJ2-3	14	few	TGTGCCAGCAGTCGCCGGGACATCACAGATACGCAGTATTTT	CASSRRDITDTQYF
TRBV4-1	-	TRBJ2-5	14	few	TGCGCCAGCAGCCAATTGGCGGGGCAAGAGACCCAGTACTTC	CASSQLAGQETQYF
TRBV6-5	TRBD1	TRBJ2-3	18	-	TGTGCCAGCAGTTACTCCCTATTCCACAGGGGAAGCACAGATACGCAGTATTTT	CASSYSLFHRGSTDTQYF
TRBV5-1	TRBD1	TRBJ1-1	15	many	TGCGCCAGCAGCGCGGGACAGACCTTGAACACTGAAGCTTTCTTT	CASSAGQTLNTEAFF
TRBV12-3/TRBV12-4	-	TRBJ2-3	11	many	TGTGCCAGCAGTATTACAGATACGCAGTATTTT	CASSITDTQYF
TRBV6-2/TRBV6-3	TRBD2	TRBJ2-5	19	-	TGTGCCAGCAGTTACTCGAAGGGACTAGCGGGGGAGACCCAAGAGACCCAGTACTTC	CASSYSKGLAGETQETQYF
TRBV6-2/TRBV6-3	-	TRBJ2-2	14	-	TGTGCCAGCAGTTACCTCAGGGATACCGGGGAGCTGTTTTTT	CASSYLRDTGELFF
TRBV24-1	-	TRBJ2-1	12	-	TGTGCCACCAGTGACGTTTACAATGAGCAGTTCTTC	CATSDVYNEQFF
TRBV7-9	-	TRBJ2-3	15	few	TGTGCCAGCAGGGACAGTGGGACGGGCACAGATACGCAGTATTTT	CASRDSGTGTDTQYF
TRBV24-1	-	TRBJ2-5	12	many	TGTGCCACCGAGGTCGGCCAAGAGACCCAGTACTTC	CATEVGQETQYF
TRBV20-1	TRBD1	TRBJ1-6	16	many	TGCAGTGCTAGAGATGCCCAGGCAGGGGGTAAATCACCCCTCCACTTT	CSARDAQAGGKSPLHF
TRBV25-1	-	TRBJ1-2	11	many	TGTGCCAGCAGTTTCTACTATGGCTACACCTTC	CASSFYYGYTF
TRBV7-2	-	TRBJ2-5	14	few	TGTGCCAGCAGCCTGTGGGGGGTTTGGGAGACCCAGTACTTC	CASSLWGVWETQYF
TRBV6-5	-	TRBJ2-4	11	-	TGTGCCACCAGACAGAAAAACATTCAGTACTTC	CATRQKNIQYF
TRBV10-3	-	TRBJ1-1	13	-	TGTGCCTCCCAAGGCAGGGGCCGCACTGAAGCTTTCTTT	CASQGRGRTEAFF
TRBV19	-	TRBJ2-3	15	-	TGTGCCAGTAGTATCTGGTCGGTGGCAGCAGATACGCAGTATTTT	CASSIWSVAADTQYF
TRBV12-3/TRBV12-4	-	TRBJ1-1	14	many	TGTGCCAGCAGTTTTCGACAGACGAACACTGAAGCTTTCTTT	CASSFRQTNTEAFF
TRBV20-1	TRBD1	TRBJ1-6	16	many	TGCAGTGCTAGGGGCTGGGACAGTAACTATAATTCACCCCTCCACTTT	CSARGWDSNYNSPLHF
TRBV15	-	TRBJ2-2	17	-	TGTGCCACCAGCAGAGATTACCAGAATGGGGCCACCGGGGAGCTGTTTTTT	CATSRDYQNGATGELFF
TRBV5-1	TRBD1	TRBJ1-1	18	many	TGCGCCAGCAGCTTGGCCCCGGGACAGGGGGCCCCTAACACTGAAGCTTTCTTT	CASSLAPGQGAPNTEAFF
TRBV3-1	TRBD1	TRBJ1-1	17	few	TGTGCCAGCAGCCCCGGGGCAGGGGGGAATTTGAACACTGAAGCTTTCTTT	CASSPGAGGNLNTEAFF
TRBV19	-	TRBJ1-5	14	few	TGTGCCAGTAGTACCAAGGTTAGCAATCAGCCCCAGCATTTT	CASSTKVSNQPQHF
TRBV27	-	TRBJ2-6	15	-	TGTGCCAGCAGTTCCCTCAAGGCAGGGGCCAACGTCCTGACTTTC	CASSSLKAGANVLTF
TRBV16	TRBD2	TRBJ2-1	15	-	TGTGCCAGCAGCCCCTCGGCGGGAGGGTGGAGTGAGCAGTTCTTC	CASSPSAGGWSEQFF
TRBV7-9	-	TRBJ1-6	13	-	TGTGCCAGCAGCCCCGGGACAAGTCCACCCCTCCACTTT	CASSPGTSPPLHF
TRBV27	-	TRBJ2-1	15	-	TGTGCCAGCAGTCCTCCCCCAGCCCCCTACAATGAGCAGTTCTTC	CASSPPPAPYNEQFF
TRBV25-1	-	TRBJ2-5	15	-	TGTGCCAGCAGTGAGGGCCCGCCTTCCCAAGAGACCCAGTACTTC	CASSEGPPSQETQYF
TRBV10-2	-	TRBJ2-3	13	-	TGCGCCAGCAACTACGACAGAGGAGATACGCAGTATTTT	CASNYDRGDTQYF
TRBV6-1	-	TRBJ2-7	15	few	TGTGCCAGCAGCATAGACAGTTTTGCATCTTACGAGCAGTACTTC	CASSIDSFASYEQYF
TRBV20-1	TRBD1	TRBJ2-1	14	many	TGCAGTGCAACTCTCGGGACAGGGGGGAATGAGCAGTTCTTC	CSATLGTGGNEQFF
TRBV24-1	-	TRBJ2-5	16	many	TGTGCCACCAGTGATCGGGGCAGCGAGGGACTAGAGACCCAGTACTTC	CATSDRGSEGLETQYF
TRBV6-1	TRBD1	TRBJ1-6	14	-	TGTGCCAGCAGTGGGACAGGGAAAGAAACACCCCTCCACTTT	CASSGTGKETPLHF
TRBV12-3/TRBV12-4	-	TRBJ2-3	16	few	TGTGCCAGCAGTTTTATGACAGAGGATAGCACAGATACGCAGTATTTT	CASSFMTEDSTDTQYF
TRBV14	TRBD1	TRBJ2-3	14	few	TGTGCCAGCAGCCAAGTCCAGGGGGCAGATACGCAGTATTTT	CASSQVQGADTQYF
TRBV7-6	TRBD1	TRBJ2-7	18	many	TGTGCCAGCAGCTTAGGGGCCGGGACAGGGAACTCTCTCTACGAGCAGTACTTC	CASSLGAGTGNSLYEQYF
TRBV5-1	TRBD1	TRBJ1-2	15	many	TGCGCCAGCAGCTTGGGACAGGGAACTAACTATGGCTACACCTTC	CASSLGQGTNYGYTF
TRBV3-1	-	TRBJ1-2	14	few	TGTGCCAGCAGCCAAGAAACAGGGTACTATGGCTACACCTTC	CASSQETGYYGYTF
TRBV12-3/TRBV12-4	-	TRBJ1-2	14	-	TGTGCCAGCAGTTTAGACAAGGGGGGGTATGGCTACACCTTC	CASSLDKGGYGYTF
TRBV5-6	-	TRBJ2-1	16	many	TGTGCCAGCAGCCGCGGGACATTTAGCCGGAACAATGAGCAGTTCTTC	CASSRGTFSRNNEQFF
TRBV11-3	TRBD1	TRBJ2-2	14	-	TGTGCCAGCAGCAAAACAGGGGGCAACGGGGAGCTGTTTTTT	CASSKTGGNGELFF